These T cell receptor beta chains were read from a single sample in a study of CD8 T cells in ankylosing spondylitis. TCRdb independently ran MiXCR on the 5' RACE reads; one entry per CDR3 protein. The data show 200,000 or so distinct CDR3 sequences, roughly 26% seen once. Input material: blood, either unsorted or a sorted T cell fraction (not recorded which). These receptors were collected from a male donor with ankylosing spondylitis or in good health (not recorded which). The CDR3 runs from the conserved cysteine through the conserved F or W. Each record gives: D gene, J gene, V gene, clone size, CDR3 DNA, CDR3 protein. D genes are given only for firm matches. Rows may omit the clone size; those that give it use once, few, many or a size class.

.	TRBJ2-1	TRBV29-1	few	TGCAGCGTTGAACCCCGAGGGTCTGAGCAGTTCTTC	CSVEPRGSEQFF
TRBD2	TRBJ2-1	TRBV20-1	many	TGCAGTGCCGAAGGGACTAGCGGTTACAATGAGCAGTTCTTC	CSAEGTSGYNEQFF
TRBD1	TRBJ2-7	TRBV7-2	.	TGTGCCAGCACGAATCCGGGACAGGGGAACAAGCAGTACTTC	CASTNPGQGNKQYF
.	TRBJ2-5	TRBV6-1	many	TGTGCCAGCTTGGGTTACGGGGGAGGCCAAGAGACCCAGTACTTC	CASLGYGGGQETQYF
TRBD1	TRBJ1-2	TRBV6-1	.	TGTGCCAGCAGCCTCCGACAGGGGCGAGGCTACACCTTC	CASSLRQGRGYTF
TRBD1	TRBJ2-4	TRBV5-1	many	TGCGCCAGTCGGGACAGCCGGGGTAACATTCAGTACTTC	CASRDSRGNIQYF
.	TRBJ1-5	TRBV28	many	TGTGCCAGCAGTTGGGGGGATTTAGCGGGCAATCAGCCCCAGCATTTT	CASSWGDLAGNQPQHF
.	TRBJ1-4	TRBV12-3/TRBV12-4	.	TGTGCCAGCAGTTTAAATCCTGAAAAACTGTTTTTT	CASSLNPEKLFF
.	TRBJ2-1	TRBV20-1	.	TGCAGTGCTAGAGATGGATCTTTCGAGCAGTTCTTC	CSARDGSFEQFF
.	TRBJ1-5	TRBV4-3	.	TGCGCCAGCAGCCAAGATTCCAAGGGGCCCCAGCATTTT	CASSQDSKGPQHF
TRBD2	TRBJ2-1	TRBV24-1	many	TGTGCCACCAGTGAAATGTCCCCTAGCGGGGGGAGGGAGCAGTTCTTC	CATSEMSPSGGREQFF
TRBD2	TRBJ2-7	TRBV10-3	.	TGTGCCATCACGGGGCGGGAGGGCGGCGAGCAGTACTTC	CAITGREGGEQYF
.	TRBJ2-2	TRBV5-4	.	TGTGCCAGCACCCCGGTGGGGTCAGGGGAGCTGTTTTTT	CASTPVGSGELFF
TRBD2	TRBJ2-1	TRBV6-1	many	TGTGCCAGCAACCCCCCCGGGCTAGCGGGAATCAATGAGCAGTTCTTC	CASNPPGLAGINEQFF
TRBD2	TRBJ2-2	TRBV5-4	many	TGTGCCAGCAGCTTGAGTAGCGGGAGGGCCAACGGGGAGCTGTTTTTT	CASSLSSGRANGELFF
TRBD2	TRBJ2-3	TRBV20-1	.	TGCAGTGCTAGAGCTCCTAGCGGTACCACAGATACGCAGTATTTT	CSARAPSGTTDTQYF
TRBD1	TRBJ2-2	TRBV24-1	many	TGTGCCACCAGGGAATCAGGACAGGGCTACGGGGAGCTGTTTTTT	CATRESGQGYGELFF
.	TRBJ2-7	TRBV10-3	.	TGTGCCATCAGTGACGGGACGGAATCCCCCTACGAGCAGTACTTC	CAISDGTESPYEQYF
TRBD2	TRBJ2-5	TRBV29-1	many	TGCAGCGTTAAGTGGCTAGCGGGAGGGCAAGAGACCCAGTACTTC	CSVKWLAGGQETQYF
TRBD2	TRBJ2-5	TRBV29-1	.	TGCAGCGTTGAAACTGGTCTAGCGGTAAAAGAGACCCAGTACTTC	CSVETGLAVKETQYF
.	TRBJ2-3	TRBV7-8	.	TGTGCCAGCAGCTTAGAGTGGCTAGGCGGCACAGATACGCAGTATTTT	CASSLEWLGGTDTQYF
TRBD1	TRBJ1-3	TRBV5-1	.	TGCGCCAGCAGCTTCGACAGGGGGCCTGGAAACACCATATATTTT	CASSFDRGPGNTIYF
TRBD2	TRBJ2-2	TRBV5-1	.	TGCGCCAGCAGCCCACCGGGACTAGAGAACACCGGGGAGCTGTTTTTT	CASSPPGLENTGELFF
.	TRBJ1-3	TRBV20-1	many	TGCAGTGCTAGATCTGGGGCCTACTCTGGAAACACCATATATTTT	CSARSGAYSGNTIYF
.	TRBJ2-7	TRBV12-3/TRBV12-4	many	TGTGCCAGCAGTTTAAACAGCTGGGGCTCCTACGAGCAGTACTTC	CASSLNSWGSYEQYF
TRBD2	TRBJ2-1	TRBV12-3/TRBV12-4	.	TGTGCCAGCAGCCTCCTCACTAGCGGGAGGGCCCGGTTCAATGAGCAGTTCTTC	CASSLLTSGRARFNEQFF
.	TRBJ2-2	TRBV11-2	many	TGTGCCAGCAGCCCGAACCCGGGACGTAACACCGGGGAGCTGTTTTTT	CASSPNPGRNTGELFF
.	TRBJ2-1	TRBV7-6	many	TGTGCCAGCAGCTTAGTAGGGACTGCTGAGCAGTTCTTC	CASSLVGTAEQFF
.	TRBJ2-1	TRBV6-5	many	TGTGCCAGCAGTTACGGCAGGGGGCAGTTCTTC	CASSYGRGQFF
.	TRBJ2-3	TRBV5-1	.	TGCGCCAGCAGCTTGGGAGACGCCACAGATACGCAGTATTTT	CASSLGDATDTQYF
.	TRBJ2-7	TRBV4-3	.	TGCGCCAGCAGCCTCCCGGCCTCCCGGAGGGAGCAGTACTTC	CASSLPASRREQYF
.	TRBJ2-7	TRBV3-1	many	TGTGCCAGCAGCCAATGGGATTCCTACGAGCAGTACTTC	CASSQWDSYEQYF
.	TRBJ2-7	TRBV20-1	.	TGCAGTGCTAGGGGGAGCGAGAACAGCCACGAGCAGTACTTC	CSARGSENSHEQYF
TRBD1	TRBJ2-7	TRBV10-3	.	TGTGCCATCGGGACAGGGGCATCCTACGAGCAGTACTTC	CAIGTGASYEQYF
.	TRBJ2-5	TRBV5-1	.	TGCGCCAGCAGCCCTACCGGGAGAGAGGGAGAGACCCAGTACTTC	CASSPTGREGETQYF
TRBD2	TRBJ2-3	TRBV20-1	few	TGCAGTGCTCCGAACAGGGTAGCGGGAGTGGCAGATACGCAGTATTTT	CSAPNRVAGVADTQYF
.	TRBJ1-1	TRBV27	many	TGTGCCAGCAGCAAGAATTTCGACCCAAAAGCAATTGAAGCTTTCTTT	CASSKNFDPKAIEAFF
.	TRBJ2-7	TRBV27	.	TGTGCCAGCCCGTGGGGCGAGCAGTACTTC	CASPWGEQYF
.	TRBJ2-7	TRBV3-1	many	TGTGCCAGCAGCCTCCAACCAGGGGCCTACGAGCAGTACTTC	CASSLQPGAYEQYF
.	TRBJ2-5	TRBV5-1	.	TGCGCCAGCAGCTTGGCGGGACCGAGGCAAGAGACCCAGTACTTC	CASSLAGPRQETQYF
TRBD2	TRBJ2-1	TRBV5-6	many	TGTGCCAGCAGCGGGACTAGCGGACCTCTAGGTGGGCAGTTCTTC	CASSGTSGPLGGQFF